The rows below give T cell receptor beta chains drawn from one sample of a study of T cells in localized non-small cell lung cancer. Only in-frame clones appear in the TCRdb table, and some are missing; sequencing was by immunoSEQ multiplex PCR. The data contain approximately 4,000 clones, around 28% of them singletons. The input for sequencing was lung tumor tissue, taken before any cancer treatment. The receptors here all came from a man between 40 and 69 years old with stage II lung adenocarcinoma. Each CDR3 is given with its conserved first and last residue. A D gene is named only where the DNA matches it firmly. Only some rows state a clone size, as once, few, many or a class for expanded clones.

j_call d_call clone_size v_call cdr3_nt cdr3_aa
TRBJ1-1 NA few TRBV9 TGTGCCAGCAGCGTAGGGACACTGGGGAACACTGAAGCTTTCTTT CASSVGTLGNTEAFF
TRBJ1-2 TRBD1 NA TRBV28 TGTGCCAGCAGTTTGGGTGCGACAGGGGGCTACACCTTC CASSLGATGGYTF
TRBJ2-7 NA medium-sized TRBV11-3 TGTGCCAGCAGCCCCCGGGCCCTGAGCTCCTACGAGCAGTACTTC CASSPRALSSYEQYF
TRBJ1-3 TRBD1 few TRBV16 TGTGCCAGCAGCAAAGACCGGACAGGGGACACCATATATTTT CASSKDRTGDTIYF
TRBJ2-4 TRBD1 few TRBV30 TGTGCCTGGAGTGTACGCAGGGGGACCCTAGCCAAAAACATTCAGTACTTC CAWSVRRGTLAKNIQYF
TRBJ1-5 NA NA TRBV19 TGTGCCAGTAGTATCTGGCAGGTTGGCCAGCCCCAGCATTTT CASSIWQVGQPQHF
TRBJ2-5 NA medium-sized TRBV5-1 TGCGCCAGCAGCTCCGGGACGACTCACCAAGAGACCCAGTACTTC CASSSGTTHQETQYF
TRBJ1-3 NA few TRBV6-8 TGTGCCAGCAGGACGACAGGACCCGCATCCTCTGGAAACACCATATATTTT CASRTTGPASSGNTIYF
TRBJ2-7 NA few TRBV9 TGTGCCAGCGCTACCACCAGGACCTACGAGCAGTACTTC CASATTRTYEQYF
TRBJ2-3 NA medium-sized TRBV11-3 TGTGCCAGCAGATTACAGGGAACCACAGATACGCAGTATTTT CASRLQGTTDTQYF
TRBJ1-4 NA NA TRBV6-8 TGTGCCAGCAGTTACTCCCAGGGACCCCGTGGAGAAAAACTGTTTTTT CASSYSQGPRGEKLFF
TRBJ2-3 NA NA TRBV5-1 TGCGCCAGCAGCTTGGGGACACTTAGCACAGATACGCAGTATTTT CASSLGTLSTDTQYF
TRBJ2-5 NA few TRBV11-3 TGTGCCAGCAGCTTGGGGGCCAGACAAGAGACCCAGTACTTC CASSLGARQETQYF
TRBJ1-1 NA medium-sized TRBV6-8 TGTGCCAGCAGTTATGCAGGCGGGGGGACTGAAGCTTTCTTT CASSYAGGGTEAFF
TRBJ1-4 NA NA TRBV18 TGTGCCAGCTCCCCTCGTGAATGGGCTAATGAAAAACTGTTTTTT CASSPREWANEKLFF
TRBJ1-2 TRBD1 many TRBV5-4 TGTGCCAGCAGCACCACGACAGGGTTCAACTATGGCTACACCTTC CASSTTTGFNYGYTF
TRBJ2-5 NA NA TRBV11-3 TGTGCCAGCAGCTTAGGGGCGGTGGGGGAGACCCAGTACTTC CASSLGAVGETQYF
TRBJ1-1 TRBD1 NA TRBV19 TGTGCCAGTAGCGCTCCGGGACAGGGGGCGAGCACTGAAGCTTTCTTT CASSAPGQGASTEAFF
TRBJ2-5 NA medium-sized TRBV12-5 TGTGCCAGCTCTTCGGATCGGGCGGCCGGGACCCAGTACTTC CASSSDRAAGTQYF
TRBJ2-7 NA few TRBV15 TGTGCCACCAGCAGAGTAGCAGGAACCTACGAGCAGTACTTC CATSRVAGTYEQYF
TRBJ2-7 TRBD2 NA TRBV11-1 TGTGCCAGCAGCTTAGAGGGACTAGTAATTGAGCAGTACTTC CASSLEGLVIEQYF
TRBJ2-1 TRBD1 few TRBV10-3 TGTGCCATCAGTTCGGACAGGGAGAATCTCAATGAGCAGTTCTTC CAISSDRENLNEQFF
TRBJ1-2 NA NA TRBV5-1 TGCGCCAGCAGCTTGGAGGGCAGCCAATATGGCTACACCTTC CASSLEGSQYGYTF
TRBJ1-1 TRBD1 few TRBV9 TGTGCCAGCAGCGCGGGGACAGAAGTAAACACTGAAGCTTTCTTT CASSAGTEVNTEAFF
TRBJ1-5 TRBD1 once TRBV10-2 TGCGCCAGCAGTGAGTCGACTCGACAGGGGGCACGCAATCAGCCCCAGCATTTT CASSESTRQGARNQPQHF
TRBJ2-3 NA few TRBV4-1 TGCGCCAGCAGCCAAGATCTGGAGGCCTTCACAGATACGCAGTATTTT CASSQDLEAFTDTQYF
TRBJ2-7 NA NA TRBV11-3 TGTGCCAGCAGCTTAGTATCAGGGCGGGGCGAGCAGTACTTC CASSLVSGRGEQYF
TRBJ2-7 TRBD1 NA TRBV11-3 TGTGCCAGCAGCCGATCGGACAGGGGGCAAGAGCAGTACTTC CASSRSDRGQEQYF
TRBJ1-5 TRBD1 medium-sized TRBV6-8 TGTGCCAGCAGGATGGACAGGGGGGACAATCAGCCCCAGCATTTT CASRMDRGDNQPQHF
TRBJ1-2 NA medium-sized TRBV6-8 TGTGCCAGCTCAAAGCCCGACGCCGGGACTAACTATGGCTACACCTTC CASSKPDAGTNYGYTF
TRBJ1-5 TRBD1 NA TRBV6-8 TGTGCCAGCAGTCCTACAGGGGTCCAGCCCCAGCATTTT CASSPTGVQPQHF
TRBJ1-1 NA NA TRBV11-3 TGTGCCAGCAGCTTGGGGATAGCGAACACTGAAGCTTTCTTT CASSLGIANTEAFF
TRBJ2-5 TRBD1 NA TRBV18 TGTGCCAGCTCACTCGGACAGGGGGCTGGAGAGACCCAGTACTTC CASSLGQGAGETQYF
TRBJ2-6 NA NA TRBV6-9 TGTGCCAGCAGATGGGACCGGAGCTCTGGGGCCAACGTCCTGACTTTC CASRWDRSSGANVLTF
TRBJ1-3 NA medium-sized TRBV9 TGTGCCAGCAGCGCCATACTTGGGGCTGGGGTCGGAAACACCATATATTTT CASSAILGAGVGNTIYF
TRBJ1-6 NA NA TRBV28 TGTGCCAGCAGTTTATGGAGAGGCCCCCTCCACTTT CASSLWRGPLHF
TRBJ1-2 NA NA TRBV6-7 TGTGCCAGCAGTTACGGGGGAGGCTACACCTTC CASSYGGGYTF
TRBJ2-2 TRBD1 NA TRBV28 TGTGCCACCGCGAGACAGGGGCTGACCGGGGAGCTGTTTTTT CATARQGLTGELFF
TRBJ2-4 NA NA TRBV11-3 TGTGCCAGCCGATCCAGGACTTCCAAAAACATTCAGTACTTC CASRSRTSKNIQYF
TRBJ1-1 TRBD1 medium-sized TRBV10-3 TGTGCCATCAGTGAGTCAGGGGGCGCTGGGACTGAAGCTTTCTTT CAISESGGAGTEAFF
TRBJ1-1 NA few TRBV6-8 TGTGCCAGCAGCCAGGACCGGAACACTGAAGCTTTCTTT CASSQDRNTEAFF
TRBJ2-2 TRBD1 NA TRBV30 TGTGCCTGGAGTGTATCGGGGACAGGGGTTAACACCGGGGAGCTGTTTTTT CAWSVSGTGVNTGELFF
TRBJ1-1 NA NA TRBV9 TGTGCCAGCAGCCCCCTGGGCATGGGCACTGAAGCTTTCTTT CASSPLGMGTEAFF
TRBJ2-1 TRBD1 few TRBV9 TGTGCCAGCAGCGTATCAGGGGGCAATGAGCAGTTCTTC CASSVSGGNEQFF
TRBJ2-3 NA NA TRBV18 TGTGCCAGCCCCCGGGGGACATCCCTGGGAGATACGCAGTATTTT CASPRGTSLGDTQYF
TRBJ1-3 NA NA TRBV11-3 TGTGCCAGCAGCCCAGGGACGGTCTCTGGAAACACCATATATTTT CASSPGTVSGNTIYF
TRBJ1-1 NA medium-sized TRBV16 TGTGCCAGCAGCCAAGTTTCTGGATTGAACACTGAAGCTTTCTTT CASSQVSGLNTEAFF
TRBJ1-2 NA NA TRBV6-8 TGTGCCAGCAGTCCCGGGGCTAACTATGGCTACACCTTC CASSPGANYGYTF
TRBJ1-4 NA NA TRBV9 TGTGCCAGCAAGGGCTCTTCAAATGAAAAACTGTTTTTT CASKGSSNEKLFF
TRBJ1-2 TRBD1 NA TRBV19 TGTGCCAGTAGCCCAATCACAGGGGACCCTAACTATGGCTACACCTTC CASSPITGDPNYGYTF
TRBJ1-1 NA medium-sized TRBV11-3 TGTGCCAGCAGCTTAAAGCAGGAGGCCACTGAAGCTTTCTTT CASSLKQEATEAFF
TRBJ1-1 NA NA TRBV12-5 TGTGCCAGCAACATTCTGGGGAACACTGAAGCTTTCTTT CASNILGNTEAFF
TRBJ1-1 TRBD1 medium-sized TRBV4-1 TGCGCCAGCAGCCCAAGAAGGACAGGGCAAAACACTGAAGCTTTCTTT CASSPRRTGQNTEAFF